Shown below are 23 T cell receptor beta chains from a single sample sequenced in a study of neoadjuvant nivolumab and ipilimumab in lung cancer. Assay used: immunoSEQ multiplex PCR; TCRdb lists only in-frame clones, some missing. This sample has 25,000 to 35,000 clones, with 92% found just once. The sequences come from peripheral blood, collected after neoadjuvant nivolumab, alone or with ipilimumab, at or shortly before surgery. Receptors originate from an adult with non-small cell lung cancer.

This chain connects TRBV5-1 to TRBJ2-2, with 15 bases that match TRBD2. The V gene's germline CDR1 is SGHRS and CDR2 YFSETQ. CDR3 length equals 18 residues. V shed 6 bases, J shed 6 bases, and the junction held 12 bases outside the gene matches. The CDR3 here is CASTPRTSGRAVAGELFF. CDR3 sequence (DNA): TGCGCCAGCACCCCAAGGACTAGCGGGAGGGCCGTGGCCGGGGAGCTGTTTTTT.

The V gene is TRBV5-1, the J gene TRBJ1-1; 7 nucleotides align to TRBD1. Germline V gene lookup returns CDR1 SGHRS and CDR2 YFSETQ. V dropped 0 bases and J dropped 3; count of bases not matched to a gene: 5. The CDR3 runs to 15 residues. The CDR3 nucleotides are TGCGCCAGCAGCTTGGTTCCAGGGGGGGACACTGAAGCTTTCTTT. It specifies CASSLVPGGDTEAFF.

The chain combines TRBV28 with TRBJ1-5; D gene ambiguous. This CDR3 comprises 14 residues. Germline values: CDR1 MDHEN, CDR2 SYDVKM. V shed 2 bases and J shed 4 bases, with 9 bases lying between them. CDR3 sequence: CASSLPWRNQPQHF. In DNA, the CDR3 is TGTGCCAGCAGTTTACCCTGGAGGAATCAGCCCCAGCATTTT.

This chain joins TRBV9 and TRBJ2-2; 7 bases fit TRBD2. This CDR3 spans 15 amino acids. V lost 0 bases, J lost 6 bases, and 5 bases stayed unmatched. Germline V gene lookup returns CDR1 SGDLS and CDR2 YYNGEE. CDR3 region: CASSVVGAGAGELFF. The DNA of the CDR3 is TGTGCCAGCAGCGTAGTTGGGGCGGGAGCCGGGGAGCTGTTTTTT.

The chain combines TRBV6-1 with TRBJ2-1, with D unresolved. CDR1 MNHNS and CDR2 SASEGT come from the germline V gene. There are 14 residues in the CDR3. V lost 1 base and J 6 bases, leaving 10 bases between the germline ends. CDR3 sequence reads: CASSEVVGGNEQFF. The DNA of the CDR3 is TGTGCCAGCAGTGAAGTAGTGGGTGGCAATGAGCAGTTCTTC.

This chain joins TRBV6-6 and TRBJ2-3; TRBD1 matches at 9 bases. Losses at the gene ends were 5 bases for V and 10 bases for J; bases not matched to a gene: 13. CDR1 is MNHNY and CDR2 is SVGAGI in the germline V gene (reference sequence). The CDR3 extends over 15 amino acids. The CDR3, as DNA: TGTGCCAGCAGTACGGGACAGGGTAACTTTTTTGCGCAGTATTTT. Translated: CASSTGQGNFFAQYF.

This clone was picked up a small number of times. V usage is TRBV5-4 and J usage is TRBJ2-3; D not resolved. The CDR3 runs 13 residues. Germline CDR1 SGHNT, CDR2 YYREEE (reference sequence). Trimming took off 0 bases at V and 7 bases at J, with 9 bases between the two ends. CDR3 residues: CASSLVGSNTQYF. CDR3 in DNA: TGTGCCAGCAGCTTGGTAGGCTCAAATACGCAGTATTTT.

This chain connects TRBV6-5 to TRBJ2-7, with TRBD1 matching 8 bases. The CDR3 contains 16 residues. V gave up 4 bases and J gave up 7 bases; unmatched junction bases: 15. The germline CDR1 and CDR2 sequences are MNHEY and SVGAGI. CDR3: CASSSGAGTGAGEQYF. DNA for the CDR3: TGTGCCAGCAGTTCCGGGGCCGGGACAGGTGCTGGTGAGCAGTACTTC.

V gene TRBV7-8 combines with J gene TRBJ1-5; 10 bases fit TRBD1. Germline assignment: CDR1 SGHVS and CDR2 FQNEAQ. This CDR3 is built from 17 residues. The trim removed 6 bases at V and 0 bases at J, leaving 8 bases unmatched. The DNA for the CDR3 is TGTGCCAGCAGTTGGGGGACAGGGGTCAATAGCAATCAGCCCCAGCATTTT. Amino acid sequence: CASSWGTGVNSNQPQHF.

The rearrangement joins TRBV6-1 to TRBJ1-2, with D possibly matching TRBD1 (5 bases). Germline CDR1 and CDR2: MNHNS and SASEGT. The CDR3 contains 14 residues. V was trimmed by 2 bases and J by 4 bases, leaving 11 bases between them. CDR3 bases: TGTGCCAGCAGTGAATCGGGGGAAGGCTATGGCTACACCTTC. Encoded protein: CASSESGEGYGYTF.

About this clone: Relative to the germline gene, one junction end is altered; a read error may explain this. V gene TRBV29-1 combines with J gene TRBJ2-1, with 9 positions matching TRBD2. The CDR3 has 14 amino acids. Germline V CDR1 and CDR2: SQVTM, ANQGSEA. CDR3 protein: CSVRTGTSPNGQFF. The CDR3 nucleotides read TGCAGCGTTCGAACCGGGACTAGCCCTAATGGGCAGTTCTTC.

CDR3 in DNA: TGTGCCAGCCTACCCTTAGTAGGAGCTAATGAAAAACTGTTTTTT. Protein product: CASLPLVGANEKLFF. The V call is TRBV6-1, the J call TRBJ1-4; D not resolved. Germline CDR1 is MNHNS and CDR2 is SASEGT. CDR3 length equals 15 residues. V lost 8 bases and J lost 3, with 16 bases in between.

The chain couples TRBV19 to TRBJ2-4, with a possible D match to TRBD1 (6 bases). This CDR3 has 13 residues. V lost 6 bases, J lost 9 bases, and 15 bases lay in between. Germline lookup yields CDR1 LNHDA and CDR2 SQIVND (reference sequence). The CDR3 region has the DNA TGTGCCAGTAGCTGGGGACACCAGAGCATTCAGTACTTC. Its translation: CASSWGHQSIQYF.

V usage is TRBV28 and J usage is TRBJ1-1; D is perhaps TRBD1 (6 bases). This CDR3 has 12 amino acids. Germline values: CDR1 MDHEN, CDR2 SYDVKM. Trimming took off 8 bases at V and 10 bases at J, with 17 bases between the two ends. CDR3 in DNA: TGTGCCAGCGTAGGCGTGGGGGGCAGAGCTTTCTTT. Translated, it gives CASVGVGGRAFF.

The chain is built from TRBV5-6 and TRBJ2-7; D gene unclear. CDR1 SGHDT and CDR2 YYEEEE come from the germline V gene. V was shortened by 4 bases and J by 1 base, with 3 bases between the two germline ends. This CDR3 contains 11 residues. The DNA for the CDR3 is TGTGCCAGCAGCCAATCCTACGAGCAGTACTTC. Translating gives CASSQSYEQYF. The complete variable domain, with remaining parts taken from reference TRBV5-6 and TRBJ2-7, reads DAGVTQSPTHLIKTRGQQVTLRCSPKSGHDTVSWYQQALGQGPQFIFQYYEEEERQRGNFPDRFSGHQFPNYSSELNVNALLLGDSALYLCASSQSYEQYFGPGTRLTVT.

The gene calls are TRBV2 and TRBJ2-7; 10 bases align to TRBD2. After removal of 8 bases from V and 0 bases from J, the junction contained 10 bases not matched to a gene. CDR3 length: 16 amino acids. The germline CDR1 and CDR2 sequences are SNHLY and FYNNEI. The CDR3 nucleotides read TGTGCCAGCTCTTCATACCGGACTAGCGGCTCCTACGAGCAGTACTTC. It translates to CASSSYRTSGSYEQYF.

This rearrangement joins TRBV6-1 to TRBJ2-3; either TRBD1 or TRBD2 may fit D (5 bases each). The CDR3 runs 14 residues. The germline V and J ends were trimmed by 7 bases and 3 bases, with 14 bases remaining between them. Germline values: CDR1 MNHNS, CDR2 SASEGT. CDR3 DNA sequence: TGTGCCAGCACCTTGGGGGAGCCGACAGATACGCAGTATTTT. Its protein is CASTLGEPTDTQYF.

This clone appeared once. The chain employs TRBV5-1 and TRBJ2-7; the match to TRBD2 covers 9 bases. The CDR3 consists of 16 residues. Germline V CDR1 and CDR2: SGHRS, YFSETQ. Unmatched junction bases numbered 6, after V lost 0 bases and J lost 2 bases. The CDR3 coding sequence is TGCGCCAGCAGCTTGGAGTCTAGCGGGACTCCCTACGAGCAGTACTTC. Protein product: CASSLESSGTPYEQYF.

The rearrangement joins TRBV9 to TRBJ2-3, with 7 bases aligning to TRBD2. Per the germline V gene, CDR1 is SGDLS and CDR2 is YYNGEE. This CDR3 comprises 15 residues. The J segment lost 3 bases and the V segment lost 3 bases, leaving 7 bases of the junction unmatched. The CDR3 nucleotides are TGTGCCAGCAGCGAACGCGGGAGTGTAACAGATACGCAGTATTTT. It is translated as CASSERGSVTDTQYF.

The rearrangement joins TRBV9 to TRBJ1-1, with D perhaps TRBD1 (6 bases). V lost 4 bases to trimming and J lost 3 bases, with 16 bases between them. The CDR3 runs 15 residues. CDR1 is SGDLS, CDR2 YYNGEE, per germline. CDR3 sequence (DNA): TGTGCCAGCAGCCCCTTCTGGGGGCGGGACACTGAAGCTTTCTTT. It translates to CASSPFWGRDTEAFF.

The chain joins TRBV25-1 to TRBJ2-5; 13 positions match TRBD2. Losses at the gene ends were 2 bases for V and 5 bases for J; bases not matched to a gene: 8. The CDR3 sequence is 17 residues long. Germline-derived CDR1 and CDR2 are MGHDK and SYGVNS. As DNA, the CDR3 is TGTGCCAGCAGTGAACCCGAAGGACTAGCGGGAGTTGAGACCCAGTACTTC. Protein: CASSEPEGLAGVETQYF.

The chain recombines TRBV15 with TRBJ2-1; D is possibly TRBD1 (5 bases). The CDR3 is 14 amino acids. Germline CDR1 and CDR2: LNHNV and YYDKDF (reference sequence). V was cut by 0 bases and J by 7 bases, with 10 bases left in between. For the CDR3, the DNA is TGTGCCACCAGCAGAGACCTCAGGGAAAATGAGCAGTTCTTC. It encodes CATSRDLRENEQFF.

This clone was seen a single time. V and J are TRBV7-6 and TRBJ2-7; 11 bases are shared with TRBD2. Germline CDR1 reads SGHVS; CDR2 reads FNYEAQ. CDR3 length equals 20 residues. The J segment lost 1 base and the V segment lost 4 bases, leaving 18 bases of the junction unmatched. The CDR3 here is CASSSPSVPAGLAGSYEQYF. In DNA form, the CDR3 reads TGTGCCAGCAGCTCACCCTCTGTCCCCGCAGGACTAGCGGGTTCCTACGAGCAGTACTTC.